Here is one T cell receptor (beta chain) with its context. This clonotype appeared many times. This clone's antigen is unknown. No base quality values were provided; no much bigger clone lies one nucleotide off. The data were obtained in a study of CD8+CD57+ T cells in acquired aplastic anemia listed by TCRdb under 2018. Background for the entire study: DNA extracted from sorted CD4+ and CD8+ cells had a mean of 3.2 ug, with a range of 0.2 to 27.4 ug. For healthy donor samples, the average read count was about 9.8 million for CD4+ cells and approximately 11 million for CD8+ cells. Paper-wide results and their limitations: Patients and healthy controls showed no significant difference in CD8+ Simpson's diversity (P=0.060). Roughly 29 CD8+ CDR3 sequences were found in both patients and controls but appeared to be highly expressed in patients and within the immunodominant clones of the patients.

Relative to germline, V is missing 5 bases and J is missing 5 bases, with 9 bases of the junction outside any gene match. Per the germline V gene, SGHRS is the CDR1 and YFSETQ is the CDR2. Measured from the cysteine to the phenylalanine, the CDR3 is 15 residues long. The read is trimmed to its CDR3 DNA, 45 bases read in frame from base 1. Genomic DNA was used as template for profiling of TCR beta VDJ combinations and CDR3 sequences. An Illumina HiSeq 2000 was used for TCR repertoire sequencing. Per the authors' processing: Repertoires were assessed using TRBV/TRBJ rearrangement plots, CDR3 size and DJ length profiles, and Simpson's diversity index. The most abundant DNA sequence in the deep sequencing data was taken as the immunodominant clone. CDR3 amino acid sequences were checked for sharing between subjects and were compared against published repertoires and the VDJdb database. The public reads were run again by TCRdb, first through fastp at Q25 and then through MiXCR, and only productive beta chains were kept. Entries that share a CDR3 protein sequence are merged under the most common genes and DNA. In this record, the V and J calls reflect TCRdb's handling and not the investigators' own analysis. Present in this sample are roughly 61,000 distinct CDR3 sequences, less than 65% of which were seen just once. Under 3% of the sample comes from the top ten.

TCR repertoires of sorted CD4+ and CD8+ blood T cells from severe aplastic anemia patients and healthy subjects were deep-sequenced in the study. Ficoll-Paque density gradient centrifugation was used to isolate peripheral blood mononuclear cells. Before DNA was extracted, CD4+ and CD8+ T cells were sorted using either FACS or magnetic beads. The sequenced material came from sorted CD4+, CD8+, or CD8+CD57+ T cells (not recorded which) from PBMCs. The sequence was obtained from a human donor in good health, serving as a control. The sequence is built from TRBV5-1 and TRBJ2-7; 11 junctional bases match TRBD2. For the CDR3, the sequence is CASRISGTSGDEQYF. The DNA sequence is given as TGCGCCAGCAGAATTTCCGGGACTAGCGGCGACGAGCAGTACTTC.